The present TCR beta chain was sequenced within a study of T cells in Graves' hyperthyroidism and ophthalmopathy. This clonotype was observed many times. TCR beta CDR3 sequences were amplified from RNA transcripts. The TCR CDR3 was amplified in a first-round RT-PCR using the HTBI primer set. TCRdb passed the multiplex PCR reads through MiXCR, listing each CDR3 protein once. The repertoire has hundreds of thousands of distinct CDR3 sequences, about 14% of them found once; the top ten carry roughly an eighth. Material: blood. The receptor was derived from a woman aged 50 to 60 with Graves' ophthalmopathy.

The DNA of the CDR3 is TGTGCCAGCTCACCATATGAAGAGACCCAGTACTTC. This gives the protein CASSPYEETQYF. V and J are TRBV18 and TRBJ2-5, with no clear D. V was shortened by 2 bases and J by 3 bases, with 4 bases between the two germline ends. Per the germline V gene, CDR1 is KGHSH and CDR2 is LQKENI. CDR3 size: 12 residues.